The 19 T cell receptor beta chains given below trace back to one sample, sequenced in a study of radiotherapy plus CTLA-4 blockade in lung cancer. TCRdb keeps only in-frame clones here, not all; method: immunoSEQ multiplex PCR. The sample holds fewer than 45,000 clones, over 55% seen once. The sample in question was peripheral blood, obtained from a patient treated with radiotherapy plus ipilimumab. The receptors derive from a human donor with non-small cell lung cancer who had stable disease on radiotherapy plus ipilimumab.

The chain employs TRBV6-5 and TRBJ1-6; D unresolved. The CDR3 has 14 amino acids. CDR1 and CDR2 (germline): MNHEY, SVGAGI. V lost 5 bases to trimming and J lost 5 bases, with 10 bases between them. The CDR3 nucleotides read TGTGCCAGCAGTGCCCGAGGAAATAATTCACCCCTCCACTTT. Translating gives CASSARGNNSPLHF.

V gene TRBV6-1 combines with J gene TRBJ2-5; 10 bases map to TRBD2. The J call may be mistaken, given a closer DNA end match to TRBJ2-7. The CDR3 runs 17 residues. Germline V gene sequence: CDR1 MNHNS, CDR2 SASEGT. The CDR3 DNA is TGTGCCAGCAGTGAAGCACTAGCGGGGAGATCTGGGTACGAGCAGTACTTC. Its translation: CASSEALAGRSGYEQYF.

This clone has only one observation. The chain joins TRBV5-6 to TRBJ2-1, with a tentative D call TRBD2 (7 bases). The germline V and J ends were trimmed by 4 bases and 8 bases, with 13 bases remaining between them. Germline V CDR1 and CDR2: SGHDT, YYEEEE. There are 13 residues in the CDR3. The CDR3 DNA follows: TGTGCCAGCAGCCTCTGGGGGGGCTATGAGCAGTTCTTC. This gives the protein CASSLWGGYEQFF.

The rearrangement links TRBV11-3 to TRBJ2-1; possible D gene TRBD2, 5 bases. Germline CDR1 reads SGHNT; CDR2 reads YENEEA. V lost 0 bases and J lost 8, with 20 bases in between. This CDR3 has 17 amino acids. This chain's CDR3 is CASSLEAEVRFVDEQFF. The CDR3, as DNA: TGTGCCAGCAGCTTAGAAGCGGAAGTCCGCTTTGTGGATGAGCAGTTCTTC.

The rearrangement links TRBV5-1 to TRBJ2-3, with 8 bases matching TRBD2. Per germline, CDR1 SGHRS and CDR2 YFSETQ. The J segment lost 6 bases and the V segment lost 1 base, leaving 4 bases of the junction unmatched. There are 14 residues in the CDR3. CDR3 DNA: TGCGCCAGCAGCTTGTCGAAGCGGGGGGATACGCAGTATTTT. This gives the protein CASSLSKRGDTQYF. The full variable domain, rest sourced from reference TRBV5-1 and TRBJ2-3, is KAGVTQTPRYLIKTRGQQVTLSCSPISGHRSVSWYQQTPGQGLQFLFEYFSETQRNKGNFPGRFSGRQFSNSRSEMNVSTLELGDSALYLCASSLSKRGDTQYFGPGTRLTVL.

J is TRBJ2-7 and V is TRBV30; perhaps TRBD1 as D (5 bases). The V end was cut by 4 bases, the J end by 3 bases, with 7 bases between. The CDR3 sequence is 11 residues long. CDR1 is GTSNPN and CDR2 is SVGIG in the germline V gene (reference sequence). CDR3 residues: CAWKDSYEQYF. Written as DNA, the CDR3 is TGTGCCTGGAAAGACAGCTACGAGCAGTACTTC.

The CDR3 DNA is TGCGCCAGCAGTGAGGCTTTGAGGGACACCGGGGAGCTGTTTTTT. It codes for CASSEALRDTGELFF. J is TRBJ2-2 and V is TRBV10-1, with D maybe TRBD2 (5 bases). The CDR3 contains 15 residues. Germline V lookup: CDR1 WNHNN, CDR2 SYGVQD (reference sequence). V was pared by 2 bases and J by 3 bases, with 10 bases between.

The chain carries TRBV2 and TRBJ1-4; D unclear. CDR3 length: 13 residues. V was trimmed by 2 bases and J by 5 bases, leaving 6 bases between them. Germline V gene sequence: CDR1 SNHLY, CDR2 FYNNEI. In DNA form, the CDR3 reads TGTGCCAGCAGTGAACAACAGAATGAAAAACTGTTTTTT. Its protein product is CASSEQQNEKLFF.

This clone was seen only a few times. The rearrangement uses TRBV5-5 and TRBJ1-5; tentative D call: TRBD1 (6 bases). Trimming removed 3 bases from V and 4 bases from J, with 20 bases in between. Germline values: CDR1 SGHKS, CDR2 YYEKEE (reference sequence). The CDR3 extends over 17 amino acids. The CDR3 DNA reads TGTGCCAGCAGCTCCATTCCAGGGAAAGGGGGTAATCAGCCCCAGCATTTT. Translation: CASSSIPGKGGNQPQHF.

In its sample, this clone was seen a few times. The chain carries TRBV30 and TRBJ1-3, with D uncertain. Germline V lookup: CDR1 GTSNPN, CDR2 SVGIG (reference sequence). V was trimmed by 0 bases and J by 0 bases, leaving 9 bases between them. This CDR3 is built from 15 residues. The CDR3 nucleotides read TGTGCCTGGAGTGTCCTACTGAGCTCTGGAAACACCATATATTTT. Residues: CAWSVLLSSGNTIYF.

The chain joins TRBV6-5 to TRBJ1-2; tentative D call: TRBD1 (6 bases). Germline V gives CDR1 MNHEY, CDR2 SVGAGI. This CDR3 spans 13 amino acids. Trimming stripped 8 bases from V and 8 bases from J, with 18 bases between. CDR3 DNA: TGTGCCAGCTGGAACAGGGCAGGGTTCGGCTACACCTTC. Its protein product is CASWNRAGFGYTF.

The CDR3 spells CASSPAPKAYMEQYF. CDR3 bases: TGTGCCAGCAGTCCCGCACCGAAAGCCTATATGGAGCAGTACTTC. The chain has TRBV27 and TRBJ2-7; unclear D gene. The CDR3 spans 15 residues. Looked up from germline, CDR1 is MNHEY and CDR2 is SMNVEV (reference sequence). With 5 bases removed from V and 7 bases from J, the gap between germline ends came to 21 bases.

This clone has just one count. The chain couples TRBV15 to TRBJ2-1, with 9 bases fitting TRBD2. CDR1 is LNHNV, CDR2 YYDKDF, per germline (reference sequence). The CDR3 totals 14 residues. The ends lost 5 bases at V and 6 bases at J; junction bases unmatched: 5. The DNA for the CDR3 is TGTGCCACCAGCCCTGGCGGGGGGGGCAATGAGCAGTTCTTC. It specifies CATSPGGGGNEQFF.

V and J are TRBV7-8 and TRBJ1-1; D not certain. CDR3 size: 13 residues. Trimming removed 1 base from V and 6 bases from J, with 9 bases in between. CDR1 SGHVS and CDR2 FQNEAQ come from the germline V gene. The CDR3 DNA follows: TGTGCCAGCAGCTTAGTGTTGGGCTCTGAAGCTTTCTTT. Translating gives CASSLVLGSEAFF.

This rearrangement joins TRBV19 to TRBJ2-4, with 7 bases matching TRBD2. The CDR3 loop spans 13 amino acids. Trimming removed 7 bases from V and 8 bases from J; junction bases left unmatched: 8. Germline assignment: CDR1 LNHDA and CDR2 SQIVND (reference sequence). The DNA of the CDR3 is TGTGCCAGTAAATTTGAGGCGGGGGACATTCAGTACTTC. Its translation is CASKFEAGDIQYF.

CDR3 in amino acids: CASSSFGTDNEKLFF. The CDR3 DNA follows: TGCGCCAGCAGCTCCTTCGGGACAGACAATGAAAAACTGTTTTTT. This chain links TRBV5-1 with TRBJ1-4; 7 nucleotides agree with TRBD1. J gave up 5 bases and V 3 bases, and 7 bases lay outside the gene matches. Germline V lookup: CDR1 SGHRS, CDR2 YFSETQ. The CDR3 extends over 15 amino acids.

This chain links TRBV27 with TRBJ2-3; weak D call: TRBD2 (6 bases). From germline, CDR1 is MNHEY and CDR2 SMNVEV (reference sequence). Trimming removed 5 bases from V and 1 base from J, with 10 bases in between. The CDR3 has 14 residues. The CDR3 nucleotides are TGTGCCAGCAGTAGCTGGGGGGGCACAGATACGCAGTATTTT. It encodes CASSSWGGTDTQYF.

This clone was seen a handful of times. Here the CDR3 DNA reads TGCGCCAGCAGGGCAACAACTAATGAAAAACTGTTTTTT. Protein product: CASRATTNEKLFF. This chain uses TRBV5-1 with TRBJ1-4; D not resolved. Germline assignment: CDR1 SGHRS and CDR2 YFSETQ. Trimming pared 5 bases from V and 0 bases from J, leaving 5 bases between. The CDR3 has 13 residues.

This clone was counted a few times. Other DNA sequences within the sample encode an identical CDR3. V is TRBV5-1 and J is TRBJ2-5; a weak D match, TRBD2 (7 bases). V shed 2 bases and J shed 4 bases, with 9 bases lying between them. Germline CDR1 and CDR2: SGHRS and YFSETQ. The CDR3 runs to 13 residues. The CDR3 is CASSLGGGETQYF. The CDR3 coding sequence is TGCGCCAGCAGCTTAGGGGGGGGAGAGACCCAGTACTTC.